These T cell receptor beta chains were read from a single sample in a study of beta chain features in type 1 diabetes. Sequencing was performed with immunoSEQ multiplex PCR; in TCRdb, only in-frame clones are kept and a portion is missing. The sample includes roughly 340,000 clones, 10% to 15% of them seen just once. Sample: naive CD4+ T cells from blood. These receptors came from a young woman with type 1 diabetes. CDR3s include the opening cysteine and the closing phenylalanine or tryptophan. D genes are given only for firm matches. The size of a clone is reported for some rows only, either as once, few or many, or as a class for expanded clones.

TRBV30	.	.	TRBJ1-2	TGTGCCTGGTCCCGGGGAGGGTATGGCTACACCTTC	CAWSRGGYGYTF
TRBV2	.	.	TRBJ2-1	TGTGCCAGCAGTGACGGGCTAGCCGCCTACAATGAGCAGTTCTTC	CASSDGLAAYNEQFF
TRBV12-5	TRBD2	.	TRBJ2-1	TGTGCTAGTGGTTTGGGACTAGCGGGTTACAATGAGCAGTTCTTC	CASGLGLAGYNEQFF
TRBV5-1	TRBD2	few	TRBJ2-5	TGCGCCAGCAGCTTGGCGGGGACTAGCGGGATGCAAGAGACCCAGTACTTC	CASSLAGTSGMQETQYF
TRBV28	TRBD1	few	TRBJ1-5	TGTGCCAGCAGTCTACTCCGGGACAGGGGTAATCAGCCCCAGCATTTT	CASSLLRDRGNQPQHF
TRBV19	.	.	TRBJ2-7	TGTGCCAGTAGTATGGCGGTGATAGGTGGATACGAGCAGTACTTC	CASSMAVIGGYEQYF
TRBV29-1	.	.	TRBJ1-2	TGCAGCGTTGAAGTAAGTTGGGAGAATGGCTACACCTTC	CSVEVSWENGYTF
TRBV9	TRBD2	.	TRBJ2-7	TGTGCCAGCAGCCCAAGTCGCGGGAGTCCCTACGAGCAGTACTTC	CASSPSRGSPYEQYF
TRBV7-2	.	.	TRBJ1-5	TGTGCCAGCAGCTTACTGACAGCTAGCAATCAGCCCCAGCATTTT	CASSLLTASNQPQHF
TRBV19	.	.	TRBJ2-7	TGTGCCAGTAGTATTGCCGGCCAGGGGTACTACGAGCAGTACTTC	CASSIAGQGYYEQYF
TRBV7-9	.	.	TRBJ2-7	TGTGCCAGCAGCTCCCTAGCTGATCGAGGCGAGCAGTACTTC	CASSSLADRGEQYF
TRBV4-1	TRBD2	.	TRBJ2-7	TGCGCCAGCAGCCAAGTACTAGCGGGAGGGTACGAGCAGTACTTC	CASSQVLAGGYEQYF
TRBV29-1	TRBD1	.	TRBJ2-7	TGCAGCGTTGAAGATCTTAACAGGGGGTACGAGCAGTACTTC	CSVEDLNRGYEQYF
TRBV29-1	.	few	TRBJ2-1	TGCAGCGTTGTGGTCCGGGAGAGGTTGACTGAGCAGTTCTTC	CSVVVRERLTEQFF
TRBV6-6	.	.	TRBJ2-7	TGTGCCAGCAGTTACTCGTCAGGGTATTCCTACGAGCAGTACTTC	CASSYSSGYSYEQYF
TRBV21-1	.	.	TRBJ2-3	TGTGCCAGCTCGACTAGCGCGAGCACAGATACGCAGTATTTT	CASSTSASTDTQYF
TRBV6-5	TRBD1	few	TRBJ1-1	TGTGCCAGCACCCCCTGGGACAGTTATGAAGCTTTCTTT	CASTPWDSYEAFF
TRBV18	TRBD1	few	TRBJ2-7	TGTGCCAGCTCACCGGGACAGGGGATTTTGTACGAGCAGTACTTC	CASSPGQGILYEQYF
TRBV9	TRBD2	few	TRBJ2-5	TGTGCCAGCAGCGTAGACGAGGGACTACAAGAGACCCAGTACTTC	CASSVDEGLQETQYF
TRBV5-1	TRBD2	.	TRBJ2-3	TGCGCCAGCAGCTTGGCCCCGGGGGGGCCTAGCACAGATACGCAGTATTTT	CASSLAPGGPSTDTQYF
TRBV28	TRBD2	.	TRBJ2-7	TGTGCCAGCAGTGCACATAGCGGGGGGGACTACGAGCAGTACTTC	CASSAHSGGDYEQYF
TRBV29-1	.	.	TRBJ2-5	TGCAGCGTTGAGCCGGTAGAGAGCGGTGAGCAGTACTTC	CSVEPVESGEQYF
TRBV2	.	few	TRBJ2-7	TGTGCCAGCCACTACGGCTCCTACGAGCAGTACTTC	CASHYGSYEQYF
TRBV4-2	TRBD2	.	TRBJ2-7	TGTGCCAGCAGCCAGGACGGTGGGAGGGAGACCTACGAGCAGTACTTC	CASSQDGGRETYEQYF
TRBV4-3	.	few	TRBJ1-4	TGCGCCAGCAGCCAAACACAGGATCATAATGAAAAACTGTTTTTT	CASSQTQDHNEKLFF
TRBV30	.	.	TRBJ1-1	TGTGCCTGCGGGACACCCGGAGGTGAAGCTTTCTTT	CACGTPGGEAFF
TRBV18	.	few	TRBJ2-7	TGTGCCAGCTCACAGCGGACAGACTCCTACGAGCAGTACTTC	CASSQRTDSYEQYF
TRBV10-3	.	few	TRBJ2-5	TGTGCCATCAGTGAGCTCACTGCGGGAAGTGGCGAGACCCAGTACTTC	CAISELTAGSGETQYF
TRBV9	TRBD1	.	TRBJ2-1	TGTGCCAGCAGCGTAGGGGGACAGGGAAGTTTCAATGAGCAGTTCTTC	CASSVGGQGSFNEQFF
TRBV27	TRBD1	.	TRBJ1-5	TGTGCCAGCGCTACCGGACAGGGGGTTTTGGCGAGCAATCAGCCCCAGCATTTT	CASATGQGVLASNQPQHF
TRBV7-2	.	.	TRBJ2-2	TGTGCCAGCAGCTTAGACTTCACCGGGGAGCTGTTTTTT	CASSLDFTGELFF
TRBV18	.	.	TRBJ1-5	TGTGCCAGCTCACCAACGGCGGGCGGGGGGGATCAGCCCCAGCATTTT	CASSPTAGGGDQPQHF
TRBV6-6	.	.	TRBJ2-7	TGTGCCAGCAGTTACCCCAGCTACCGGGGGTACGAGCAGTACTTC	CASSYPSYRGYEQYF
TRBV11-2	.	once	TRBJ2-1	TGTGCCAGCAGCTCACCTCGGGGTGTGGGAGGTGAGCAGTTCTTC	CASSSPRGVGGEQFF
TRBV18	TRBD2	.	TRBJ2-7	TGTGCCAGCTCACCACCGGGACTAGCTGAATACGAGCAGTACTTC	CASSPPGLAEYEQYF
TRBV5-4	TRBD2	few	TRBJ2-7	TGTGCCAGCAGCCCGTCGGGACTAGTTGGCGAGCAGTACTTC	CASSPSGLVGEQYF
TRBV18	.	few	TRBJ1-1	TGTGCCAGCTCACCCCGGAGGGACGTTGCGACTGAAGCTTTCTTT	CASSPRRDVATEAFF
TRBV7-9	TRBD2	few	TRBJ2-1	TGTGCCAGCAGCTCGCCGACTAGCGGGAGAGACAATGAGCAGTTCTTC	CASSSPTSGRDNEQFF
TRBV25-1	.	few	TRBJ1-2	TGTGCCAGCAGTGGTCTCAGGTGGGGCTACACCTTC	CASSGLRWGYTF
TRBV6-5	.	few	TRBJ1-2	TGTGCCAGCAGTTACGGACAGTTTTATGGCTACACCTTC	CASSYGQFYGYTF
TRBV28	.	few	TRBJ1-2	TGTGCCAGCAGTTTATCTTTCTATGGCTACACCTTC	CASSLSFYGYTF
TRBV7-9	.	.	TRBJ1-4	TGTGCCAGCAGCTTTTCGATAGAGAAGGAAAAACTGTTTTTT	CASSFSIEKEKLFF
TRBV7-9	TRBD1	few	TRBJ1-1	TGTGCCAGCAGCTGGGGGGACAGTAACACTGAAGCTTTCTTT	CASSWGDSNTEAFF
TRBV9	.	.	TRBJ2-4	TGTGCCAGCAGCGGGGGGGGGCCCAAAAACATTCAGTACTTC	CASSGGGPKNIQYF
TRBV7-2	.	.	TRBJ1-1	TGTGCCAGCAGCTCCGCTGGGGGGATCCGGACTGAAGCTTTCTTT	CASSSAGGIRTEAFF
TRBV27	.	few	TRBJ2-3	TGTGCCAGCAGACCGGGATTCTACACAGATACGCAGTATTTT	CASRPGFYTDTQYF
TRBV4-1	.	.	TRBJ1-2	TGCGCCAGCAGCCAAGACGTCGGCAGGTTCGACTATGGCTACACCTTC	CASSQDVGRFDYGYTF
TRBV4-3	TRBD1	.	TRBJ1-4	TGCGCCAGCAGCCAAGATGGGGACAGCCGAAAACTGTTTTTT	CASSQDGDSRKLFF